This T cell receptor (beta chain) appears in the sequencing data of a study of cytomegalovirus exposure and HLA in healthy donors. Study-wide results and caveats: Further analysis, carried out later, found HLA-associated TCR beta chains more clonally expanded than equally common other chains. In presence/absence analyses, roughly uniform sequencing depth across donors was assumed.

Details on this clone: Its antigen is not identified.

This CDR3 comprises 17 residues. Losses at the gene ends were 1 base for V and 1 base for J; bases not matched to a gene: 9. Per the germline V gene, CDR1 is SGHTA and CDR2 is FQGNSA. Primers: 60 Vbeta forward and 13 Jbeta reverse. Original analysis: In a later analysis, of around 80 million unique beta chains, 9 million to 11 million appeared in at least two donors. Assay: immunoSEQ multiplex PCR; the TCRdb copy retains only in-frame clones and omits some. V and J calls and clone size are those listed in that table; D and trimming were worked out from the DNA. The sample has roughly 86,000 clones; over 55% are singletons.

The chain combines TRBV7-2 with TRBJ1-1, with TRBD1 matching over 7 bases. The receptor was isolated from a woman aged 50 to 60 in good health and CMV-seropositive. The material sequenced was PBMCs. The CDR3 here is CASSLDPLGQANTEAFF. CDR3 DNA: TGTGCCAGCAGCTTAGACCCATTAGGACAGGCGAACACTGAAGCTTTCTTT. Full variable domain (remainder filled in from reference TRBV7-2 and TRBJ1-1): GAGVSQSPSNKVTEKGKDVELRCDPISGHTALYWYRQSLGQGLEFLIYFQGNSAPDKSGLPSDRFSAERTGGSVSTLTIQRTQQEDSAVYLCASSLDPLGQANTEAFFGQGTRLTVV.